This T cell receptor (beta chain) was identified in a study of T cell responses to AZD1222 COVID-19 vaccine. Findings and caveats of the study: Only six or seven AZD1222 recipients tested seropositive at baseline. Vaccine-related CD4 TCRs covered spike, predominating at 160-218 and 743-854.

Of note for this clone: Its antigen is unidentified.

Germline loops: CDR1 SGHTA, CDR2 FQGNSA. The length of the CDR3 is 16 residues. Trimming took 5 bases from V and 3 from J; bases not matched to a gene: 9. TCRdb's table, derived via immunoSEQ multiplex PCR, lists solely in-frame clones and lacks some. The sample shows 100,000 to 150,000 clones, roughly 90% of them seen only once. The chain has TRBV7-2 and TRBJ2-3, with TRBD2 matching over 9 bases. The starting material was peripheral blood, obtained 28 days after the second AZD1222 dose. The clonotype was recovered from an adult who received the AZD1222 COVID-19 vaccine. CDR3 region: CASSEQGLAMTDTQYF. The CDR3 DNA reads TGTGCCAGCAGCGAACAGGGACTAGCTATGACAGATACGCAGTATTTT.